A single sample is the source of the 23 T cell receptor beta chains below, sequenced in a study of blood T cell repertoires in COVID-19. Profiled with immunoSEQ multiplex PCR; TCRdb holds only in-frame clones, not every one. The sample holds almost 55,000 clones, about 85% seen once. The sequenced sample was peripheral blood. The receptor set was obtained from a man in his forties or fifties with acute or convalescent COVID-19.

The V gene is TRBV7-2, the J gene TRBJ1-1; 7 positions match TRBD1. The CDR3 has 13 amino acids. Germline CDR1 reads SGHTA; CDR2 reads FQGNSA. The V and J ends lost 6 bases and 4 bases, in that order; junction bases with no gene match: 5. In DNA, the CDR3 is TGTGCCAGCAGGGACAGGAGGGCCACTGAAGCTTTCTTT. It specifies CASRDRRATEAFF.

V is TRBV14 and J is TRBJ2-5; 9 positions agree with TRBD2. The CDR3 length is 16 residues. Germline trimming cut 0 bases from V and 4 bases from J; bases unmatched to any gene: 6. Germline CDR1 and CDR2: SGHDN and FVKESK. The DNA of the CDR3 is TGTGCCAGCAGCCAAGATTGGCTAGCGGGGTCAGAGACCCAGTACTTC. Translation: CASSQDWLAGSETQYF.

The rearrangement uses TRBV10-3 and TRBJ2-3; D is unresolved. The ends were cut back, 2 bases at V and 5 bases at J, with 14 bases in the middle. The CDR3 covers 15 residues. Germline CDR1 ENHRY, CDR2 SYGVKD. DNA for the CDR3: TGTGCCATCAGTGAGCGGCAGATCGACTTAGATACGCAGTATTTT. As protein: CAISERQIDLDTQYF.

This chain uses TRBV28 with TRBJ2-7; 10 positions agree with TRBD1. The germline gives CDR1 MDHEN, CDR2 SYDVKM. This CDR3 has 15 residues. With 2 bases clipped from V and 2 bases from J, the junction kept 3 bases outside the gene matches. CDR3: CASSLKGQGTYEQYF. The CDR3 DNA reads TGTGCCAGCAGTTTAAAGGGACAGGGGACCTACGAGCAGTACTTC.

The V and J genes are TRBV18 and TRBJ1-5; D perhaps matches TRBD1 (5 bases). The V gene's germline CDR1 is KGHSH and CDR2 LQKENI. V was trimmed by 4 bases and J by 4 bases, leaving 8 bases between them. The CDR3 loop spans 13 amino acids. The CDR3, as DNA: TGTGCCAGCTCACTGGACACAAATCAGCCCCAGCATTTT. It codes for CASSLDTNQPQHF.

CDR3 nucleotide sequence: TGTGCCAGCTCATCCGAGGCAGGGGACACTGAAGCTTTCTTT. This translates into CASSSEAGDTEAFF. The rearrangement joins TRBV18 to TRBJ1-1, with D possibly TRBD1 on 6 matching bases. V was cut by 5 bases and J by 3 bases, with 13 bases left in between. The germline CDR1 and CDR2 sequences are KGHSH and LQKENI. The CDR3 is 14 amino acids.

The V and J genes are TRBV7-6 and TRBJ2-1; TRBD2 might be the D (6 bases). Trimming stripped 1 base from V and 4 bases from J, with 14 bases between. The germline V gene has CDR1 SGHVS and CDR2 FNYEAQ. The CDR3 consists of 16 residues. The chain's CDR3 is CASSLEVSSDYNEQFF. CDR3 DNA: TGTGCCAGCAGCTTAGAGGTTTCTAGCGATTACAATGAGCAGTTCTTC.

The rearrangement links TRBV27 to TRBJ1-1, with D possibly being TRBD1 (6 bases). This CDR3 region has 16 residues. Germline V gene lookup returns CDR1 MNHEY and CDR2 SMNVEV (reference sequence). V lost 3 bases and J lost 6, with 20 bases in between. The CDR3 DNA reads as TGTGCCAGCAGTTTGTTGGGGGCTCGTGAAGGGGCTGAAGCTTTCTTT. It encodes CASSLLGAREGAEAFF.

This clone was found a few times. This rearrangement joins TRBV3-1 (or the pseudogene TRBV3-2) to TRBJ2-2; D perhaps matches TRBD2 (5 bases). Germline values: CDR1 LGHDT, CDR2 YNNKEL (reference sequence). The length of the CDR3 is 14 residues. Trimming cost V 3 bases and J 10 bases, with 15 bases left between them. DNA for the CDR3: TGTGCCAGCAGCCAGGGCAACTTCGGGGTGGAGCTGTTTTTT. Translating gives CASSQGNFGVELFF.

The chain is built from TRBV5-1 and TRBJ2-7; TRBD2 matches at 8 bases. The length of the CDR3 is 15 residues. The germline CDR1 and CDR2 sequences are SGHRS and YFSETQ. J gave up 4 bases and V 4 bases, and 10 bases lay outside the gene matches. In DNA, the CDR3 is TGCGCCAGCAGCATTTTGAGCGGGAGTGTGTACGAGCAGTACTTC. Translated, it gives CASSILSGSVYEQYF.

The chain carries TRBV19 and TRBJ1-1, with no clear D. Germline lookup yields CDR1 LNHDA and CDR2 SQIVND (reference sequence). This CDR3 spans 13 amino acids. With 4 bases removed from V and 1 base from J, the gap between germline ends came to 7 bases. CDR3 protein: CASSTSGNTEAFF. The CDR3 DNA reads TGTGCCAGTAGTACCTCAGGGAACACTGAAGCTTTCTTT.

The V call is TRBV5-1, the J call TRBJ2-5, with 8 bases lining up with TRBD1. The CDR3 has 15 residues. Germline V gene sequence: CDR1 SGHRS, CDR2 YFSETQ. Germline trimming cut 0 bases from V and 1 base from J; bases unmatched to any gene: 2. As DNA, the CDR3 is TGCGCCAGCAGCTTGGCGGGACAGGTCCAAGAGACCCAGTACTTC. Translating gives CASSLAGQVQETQYF.

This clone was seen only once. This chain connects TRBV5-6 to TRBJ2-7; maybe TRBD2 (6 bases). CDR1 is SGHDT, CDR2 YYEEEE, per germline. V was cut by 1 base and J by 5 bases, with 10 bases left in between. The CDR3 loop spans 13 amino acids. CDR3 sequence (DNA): TGTGCCAGCAGCTTGATGGGGGGACACGAGCAGTACTTC. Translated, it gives CASSLMGGHEQYF.

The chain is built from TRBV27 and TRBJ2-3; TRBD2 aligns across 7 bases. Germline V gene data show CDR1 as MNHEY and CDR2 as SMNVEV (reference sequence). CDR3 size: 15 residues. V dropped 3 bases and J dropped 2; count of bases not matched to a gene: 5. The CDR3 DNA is TGTGCCAGCAGTTTGACTAGCCTATCCACAGATACGCAGTATTTT. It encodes CASSLTSLSTDTQYF.

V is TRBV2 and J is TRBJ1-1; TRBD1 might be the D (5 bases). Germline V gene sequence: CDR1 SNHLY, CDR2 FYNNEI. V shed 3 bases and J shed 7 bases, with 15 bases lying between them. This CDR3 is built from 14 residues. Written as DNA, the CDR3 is TGTGCCAGCAGTGACCCAGGGAGGGGAAGTGAAGCTTTCTTT. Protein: CASSDPGRGSEAFF.

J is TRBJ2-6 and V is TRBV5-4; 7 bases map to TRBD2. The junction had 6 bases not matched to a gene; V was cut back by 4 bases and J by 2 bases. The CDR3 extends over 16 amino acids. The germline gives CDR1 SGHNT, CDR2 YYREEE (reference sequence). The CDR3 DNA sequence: TGTGCCAGCAGCCCGCGAACTAGCGCTGGGGCCAACGTCCTGACTTTC. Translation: CASSPRTSAGANVLTF. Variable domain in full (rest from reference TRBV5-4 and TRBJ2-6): ETGVTQSPTHLIKTRGQQVTLRCSSQSGHNTVSWYQQALGQGPQFIFQYYREEENGRGNFPPRFSGLQFPNYSSELNVNALELDDSALYLCASSPRTSAGANVLTFGAGSRLTVL.

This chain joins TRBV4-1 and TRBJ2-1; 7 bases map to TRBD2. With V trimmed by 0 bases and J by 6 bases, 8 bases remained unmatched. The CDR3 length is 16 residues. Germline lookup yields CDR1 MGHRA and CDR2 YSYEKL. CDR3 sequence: CASSQDHGGKRNEQFF. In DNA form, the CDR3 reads TGCGCCAGCAGCCAAGATCACGGGGGGAAGCGCAATGAGCAGTTCTTC.

The CDR3 loop is CASSPRDMSYEQYF. The CDR3 nucleotides read TGCGCCAGCAGCCCCCGGGACATGTCCTACGAGCAGTACTTC. This rearrangement joins TRBV4-1 to TRBJ2-7; tentative D call: TRBD1 (6 bases). The germline V gene has CDR1 MGHRA and CDR2 YSYEKL. V was shortened by 4 bases and J by 1 base, with 11 bases between the two germline ends. CDR3 size: 14 residues.

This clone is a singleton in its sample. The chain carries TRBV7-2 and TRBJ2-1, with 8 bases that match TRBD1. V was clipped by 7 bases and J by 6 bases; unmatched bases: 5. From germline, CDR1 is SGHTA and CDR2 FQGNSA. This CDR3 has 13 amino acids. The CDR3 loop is CASNGQGGNEQFF. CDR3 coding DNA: TGTGCCAGCAACGGACAGGGAGGCAATGAGCAGTTCTTC.

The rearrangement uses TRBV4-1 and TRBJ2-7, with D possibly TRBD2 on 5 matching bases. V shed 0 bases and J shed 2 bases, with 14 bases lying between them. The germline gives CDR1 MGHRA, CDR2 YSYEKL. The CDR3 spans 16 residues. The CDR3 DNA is TGCGCCAGCAGCCAAGATTGGGGAGTGGTCACCTACGAGCAGTACTTC. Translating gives CASSQDWGVVTYEQYF.

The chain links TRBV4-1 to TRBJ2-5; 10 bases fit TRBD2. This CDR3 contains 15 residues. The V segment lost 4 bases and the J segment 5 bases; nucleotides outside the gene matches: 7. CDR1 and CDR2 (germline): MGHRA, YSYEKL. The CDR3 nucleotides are TGCGCCAGCAGCCGGGAGCGGGGGGGCCCCGAGACCCAGTACTTC. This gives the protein CASSRERGGPETQYF.

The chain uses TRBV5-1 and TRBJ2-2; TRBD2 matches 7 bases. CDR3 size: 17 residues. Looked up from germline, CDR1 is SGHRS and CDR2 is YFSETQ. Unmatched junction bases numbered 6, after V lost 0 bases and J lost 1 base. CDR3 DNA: TGCGCCAGCAGCTTGGATTCATCGGGGGGGAACACCGGGGAGCTGTTTTTT. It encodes CASSLDSSGGNTGELFF.

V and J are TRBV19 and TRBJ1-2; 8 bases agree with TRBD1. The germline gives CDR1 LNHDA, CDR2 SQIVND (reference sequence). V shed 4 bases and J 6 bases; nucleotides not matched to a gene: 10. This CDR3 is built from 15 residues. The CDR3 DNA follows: TGTGCCAGTAGTACCGGGACCAGGGGGCTGAATGGCTACACCTTC. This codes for CASSTGTRGLNGYTF. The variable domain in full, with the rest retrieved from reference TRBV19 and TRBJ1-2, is DGGITQSPKYLFRKEGQNVTLSCEQNLNHDAMYWYRQDPGQGLRLIYYSQIVNDFQKGDIAEGYSVSREKKESFPLTVTSAQKNPTAFYLCASSTGTRGLNGYTFGSGTRLTVV.